Sequencing of this T cell receptor beta chain was carried out in a study of shared clonotypes between healthy human individuals. Study context: A few men and a couple of women, aged 18 to 49, were donors.

General study results and limits: It was only blood that was sampled, and tissue repertoires likely differ.

With respect to this clone: The antigen remains unidentified.

The junction had 5 bases not matched to a gene; V was cut back by 4 bases and J by 0 bases. The CDR3 spans 16 residues. The V gene's germline CDR1 is SGHRS and CDR2 YFSETQ. Samples underwent the assay at deep level. Original processing notes: Filtering differed for immunoSEQ, which gave only junction sequences without quality scores. Sequenced by immunoSEQ multiplex PCR; TCRdb stores in-frame clones only, minus some. The V and J calls and the clone size are those of that table, but D and trimming were determined from the DNA. The sample holds over 400,000 clones, more than 65% seen once. The TCR comes from a woman in her thirties or forties in good health. Some clones in this sample may be carry-over from other donors' samples. The chain uses TRBV5-1 and TRBJ2-2; the match to TRBD2 covers 8 bases. The material sequenced was PBMCs. DNA of the CDR3: TGCGCCAGCAGCCCGGGACTAGGGGCGAACACCGGGGAGCTGTTTTTT. Encoded protein: CASSPGLGANTGELFF.